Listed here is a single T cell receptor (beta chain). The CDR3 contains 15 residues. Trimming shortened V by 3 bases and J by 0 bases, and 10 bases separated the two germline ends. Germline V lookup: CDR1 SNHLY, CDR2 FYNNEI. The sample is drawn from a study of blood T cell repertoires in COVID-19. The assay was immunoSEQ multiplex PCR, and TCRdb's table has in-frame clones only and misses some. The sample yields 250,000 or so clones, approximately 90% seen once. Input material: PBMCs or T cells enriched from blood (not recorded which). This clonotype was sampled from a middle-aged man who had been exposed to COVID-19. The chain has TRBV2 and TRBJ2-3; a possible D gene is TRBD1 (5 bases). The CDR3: CASSEGRPSTDTQYF. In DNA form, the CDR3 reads TGTGCCAGCAGTGAGGGGCGACCTAGCACAGATACGCAGTATTTT. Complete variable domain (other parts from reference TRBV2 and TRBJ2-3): EPEVTQTPSHQVTQMGQEVILRCVPISNHLYFYWYRQILGQKVEFLVSFYNNEISEKSEIFDDQFSVERPDGSNFTLKIRSTKLEDSAMYFCASSEGRPSTDTQYFGPGTRLTVL.